These T cell receptor beta chains were read from a single sample in a study of T-cell reconstitution after alpha-beta-depleted transplantation in children. TCRdb redid the calling of the PCR reads with MiXCR, one entry per CDR3 protein. The sample has 200,000 to 300,000 distinct CDR3 sequences; around 25% are singletons. The input for sequencing was PBMCs, taken before TCRalphabeta/CD19-depleted stem cell transplant. These receptors originate from a girl aged 2-10 years with Fanconi anemia, due to receive a stem cell transplant. The CDR3 runs from the conserved cysteine through the conserved F or W. Fields, in order: D gene, V gene, J gene, clone size, CDR3 protein, CDR3 DNA. D genes are given only for firm matches. Clone sizes are given selectively: once, few, many, or a class where the clone is expanded.

d_gene: TRBD2
v_gene: TRBV11-2
j_gene: TRBJ2-4
abundance: many
CDR3aa: CASSPSGRAAKNIQYF
CDR3nt: TGTGCCAGCAGCCCCAGCGGGAGGGCCGCCAAAAACATTCAGTACTTC

d_gene: TRBD2
v_gene: TRBV20-1
j_gene: TRBJ2-1
abundance: .
CDR3aa: CSAPREILAGVGFNEQFF
CDR3nt: TGCAGTGCTCCCAGGGAGATACTAGCGGGAGTTGGGTTCAATGAGCAGTTCTTC

d_gene: .
v_gene: TRBV24-1
j_gene: TRBJ2-2
abundance: few
CDR3aa: CATSVDGELFF
CDR3nt: TGTGCCACCAGTGTTGACGGGGAGCTGTTTTTT

d_gene: TRBD2
v_gene: TRBV27
j_gene: TRBJ2-1
abundance: .
CDR3aa: CASSLWRAGAYNEQFF
CDR3nt: TGTGCCAGCAGTTTATGGCGGGCGGGAGCCTACAATGAGCAGTTCTTC

d_gene: TRBD2
v_gene: TRBV5-1
j_gene: TRBJ2-7
abundance: many
CDR3aa: CASSLTSAEQYF
CDR3nt: TGCGCCAGCAGCTTGACTAGCGCCGAGCAGTACTTC

d_gene: .
v_gene: TRBV29-1
j_gene: TRBJ1-4
abundance: many
CDR3aa: CSVERRGAGGEKLFF
CDR3nt: TGCAGCGTTGAACGTAGGGGGGCAGGAGGTGAAAAACTGTTTTTT

d_gene: TRBD2
v_gene: TRBV5-1
j_gene: TRBJ2-3
abundance: .
CDR3aa: CASSLGISGRGRTDTQYF
CDR3nt: TGCGCCAGCAGCTTGGGGATAAGCGGGAGAGGGCGCACAGATACGCAGTATTTT

d_gene: .
v_gene: TRBV10-3
j_gene: TRBJ2-7
abundance: .
CDR3aa: CAISENLGYEQYF
CDR3nt: TGTGCCATCAGTGAGAACCTCGGATACGAGCAGTACTTC

d_gene: TRBD1
v_gene: TRBV10-3
j_gene: TRBJ2-3
abundance: many
CDR3aa: CAITLDRGTDTQYF
CDR3nt: TGTGCCATCACCTTGGACAGGGGAACAGATACGCAGTATTTT

d_gene: TRBD2
v_gene: TRBV5-1
j_gene: TRBJ2-1
abundance: .
CDR3aa: CASSLGLLEQFF
CDR3nt: TGCGCCAGCAGCCTGGGACTACTTGAGCAGTTCTTC

d_gene: .
v_gene: TRBV6-5
j_gene: TRBJ2-3
abundance: .
CDR3aa: CASRPTRDTQYF
CDR3nt: TGTGCCAGCAGGCCGACTAGGGATACGCAGTATTTT

d_gene: TRBD2
v_gene: TRBV20-1
j_gene: TRBJ2-7
abundance: .
CDR3aa: CSASVISGGYSYEQYF
CDR3nt: TGCAGTGCTAGTGTGATAAGCGGGGGTTACTCCTACGAGCAGTACTTC

d_gene: .
v_gene: TRBV6-1
j_gene: TRBJ2-3
abundance: .
CDR3aa: CASRNGFTDTQYF
CDR3nt: TGTGCCAGCAGAAACGGTTTCACAGATACGCAGTATTTT

d_gene: .
v_gene: TRBV20-1
j_gene: TRBJ2-1
abundance: .
CDR3aa: CSAVGYNEQFF
CDR3nt: TGCAGTGCTGTGGGCTACAATGAGCAGTTCTTC

d_gene: .
v_gene: TRBV2
j_gene: TRBJ1-2
abundance: .
CDR3aa: CASSDSLTPYGYTF
CDR3nt: TGTGCCAGCAGTGACAGCCTAACCCCCTATGGCTACACCTTC

d_gene: .
v_gene: TRBV18
j_gene: TRBJ2-1
abundance: .
CDR3aa: CASSLAVYEQFF
CDR3nt: TGTGCCAGCTCATTAGCGGTATATGAGCAGTTCTTC

d_gene: TRBD2
v_gene: TRBV20-1
j_gene: TRBJ2-2
abundance: many
CDR3aa: CSARVRAGSTGELFF
CDR3nt: TGCAGTGCTAGAGTTCGAGCGGGGAGCACCGGGGAGCTGTTTTTT

d_gene: TRBD2
v_gene: TRBV20-1
j_gene: TRBJ2-1
abundance: many
CDR3aa: CSAPGGSGTFYNEQFF
CDR3nt: TGCAGTGCCCCCGGAGGTAGCGGGACCTTCTACAATGAGCAGTTCTTC

d_gene: .
v_gene: TRBV19
j_gene: TRBJ1-5
abundance: .
CDR3aa: CASSVREVISNQPQHF
CDR3nt: TGTGCCAGTAGTGTCAGGGAGGTAATTAGCAATCAGCCCCAGCATTTT

d_gene: TRBD2
v_gene: TRBV20-1
j_gene: TRBJ2-3
abundance: .
CDR3aa: CSARDLLTSGTYDTQYF
CDR3nt: TGCAGTGCCAGAGACCTATTGACTAGCGGGACCTACGATACGCAGTATTTT

d_gene: .
v_gene: TRBV7-9
j_gene: TRBJ1-2
abundance: few
CDR3aa: CASSYWTEANYGYTF
CDR3nt: TGTGCCAGCAGCTACTGGACAGAAGCTAACTATGGCTACACCTTC

d_gene: .
v_gene: TRBV29-1
j_gene: TRBJ1-3
abundance: once
CDR3aa: CSVVIRNSGNTIYF
CDR3nt: TGCAGCGTTGTGATCCGGAACTCTGGAAACACCATATATTTT

d_gene: .
v_gene: TRBV20-1
j_gene: TRBJ2-5
abundance: few
CDR3aa: CSAVNSDPVQETQYF
CDR3nt: TGCAGTGCGGTTAACAGTGACCCAGTACAAGAGACCCAGTACTTC

d_gene: TRBD1
v_gene: TRBV9
j_gene: TRBJ2-7
abundance: .
CDR3aa: CASSELGQGDEQYF
CDR3nt: TGTGCCAGCAGCGAGTTGGGACAGGGCGACGAGCAGTACTTC

d_gene: TRBD2
v_gene: TRBV5-5
j_gene: TRBJ2-7
abundance: .
CDR3aa: CASSFGTSGYSYEQYF
CDR3nt: TGTGCCAGCAGCTTTGGGACTAGCGGGTACTCCTACGAGCAGTACTTC

d_gene: TRBD2
v_gene: TRBV2
j_gene: TRBJ2-3
abundance: few
CDR3aa: CASYGGSTDTQYF
CDR3nt: TGTGCCAGCTACGGGGGGAGCACAGATACGCAGTATTTT

d_gene: .
v_gene: TRBV20-1
j_gene: TRBJ2-7
abundance: .
CDR3aa: CSASGWYDSRSYEQYF
CDR3nt: TGCAGTGCTAGTGGGTGGTATGACAGCCGATCCTACGAGCAGTACTTC